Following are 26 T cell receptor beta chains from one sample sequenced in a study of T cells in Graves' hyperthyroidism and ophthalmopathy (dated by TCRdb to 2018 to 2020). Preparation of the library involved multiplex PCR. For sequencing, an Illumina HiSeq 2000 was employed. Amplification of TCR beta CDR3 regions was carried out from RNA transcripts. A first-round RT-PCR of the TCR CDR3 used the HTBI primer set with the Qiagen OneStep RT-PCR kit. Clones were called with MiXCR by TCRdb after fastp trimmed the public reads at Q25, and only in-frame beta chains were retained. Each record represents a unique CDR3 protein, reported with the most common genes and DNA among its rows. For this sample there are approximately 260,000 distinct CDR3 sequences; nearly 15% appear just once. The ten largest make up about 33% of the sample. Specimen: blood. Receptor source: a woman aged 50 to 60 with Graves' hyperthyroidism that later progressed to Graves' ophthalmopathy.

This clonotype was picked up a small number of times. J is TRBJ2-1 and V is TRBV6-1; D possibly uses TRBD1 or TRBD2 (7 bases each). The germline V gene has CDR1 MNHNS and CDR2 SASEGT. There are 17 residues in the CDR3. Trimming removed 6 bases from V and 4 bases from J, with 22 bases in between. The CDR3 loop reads CASRQGGGYDFYNEQFF. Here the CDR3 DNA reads TGTGCCAGCAGGCAGGGGGGGGGGTATGATTTTTACAATGAGCAGTTCTTC.

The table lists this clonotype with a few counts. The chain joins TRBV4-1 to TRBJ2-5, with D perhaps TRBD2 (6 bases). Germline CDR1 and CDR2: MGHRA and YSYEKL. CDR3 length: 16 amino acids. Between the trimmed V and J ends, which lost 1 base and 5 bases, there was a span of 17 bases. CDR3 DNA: TGCGCCAGCAGCCAAGGTCCAGGGACTGGCGGGGAGACCCAGTACTTC. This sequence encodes CASSQGPGTGGETQYF.

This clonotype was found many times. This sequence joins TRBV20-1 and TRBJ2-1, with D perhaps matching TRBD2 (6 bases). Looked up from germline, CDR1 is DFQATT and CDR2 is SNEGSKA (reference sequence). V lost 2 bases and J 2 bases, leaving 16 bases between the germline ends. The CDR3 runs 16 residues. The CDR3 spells CSARIPGTGAYNEQFF. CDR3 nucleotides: TGCAGTGCTAGAATTCCCGGGACTGGCGCCTACAATGAGCAGTTCTTC.

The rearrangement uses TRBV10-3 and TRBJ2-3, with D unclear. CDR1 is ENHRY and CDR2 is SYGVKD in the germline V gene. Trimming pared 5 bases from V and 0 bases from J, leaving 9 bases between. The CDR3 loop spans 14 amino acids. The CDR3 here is CAISFSSSTDTQYF. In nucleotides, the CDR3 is TGTGCCATCAGTTTTTCTTCTAGCACAGATACGCAGTATTTT.

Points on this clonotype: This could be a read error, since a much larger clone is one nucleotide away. The CDR3: CASNTGTSGRVYGTQYF. CDR3 bases: TGTGCCAGCAATACGGGGACTAGCGGGAGGGTTTATGGGACCCAGTACTTC. The chain links TRBV28 to TRBJ2-5, with TRBD2 matching 16 bases. V gave up 7 bases and J gave up 7 bases; unmatched junction bases: 12. Germline V gene sequence: CDR1 MDHEN, CDR2 SYDVKM. The CDR3 is 17 amino acids.

The CDR3 region is CSARDPGTGGLEQYF. In nucleotides, the CDR3 is TGCAGTGCTAGAGATCCCGGGACAGGGGGCCTCGAGCAGTACTTC. The rearrangement links TRBV20-1 to TRBJ2-7, with 12 bases identical to TRBD1. Germline loops: CDR1 DFQATT, CDR2 SNEGSKA (reference sequence). CDR3 size: 15 residues. Trimming cost V 0 bases and J 6 bases; bases outside gene matches: 6.

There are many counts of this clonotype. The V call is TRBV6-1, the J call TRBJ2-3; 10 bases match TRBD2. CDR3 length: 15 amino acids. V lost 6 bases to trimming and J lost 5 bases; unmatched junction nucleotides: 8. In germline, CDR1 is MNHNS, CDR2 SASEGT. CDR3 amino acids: CASRPTSGIGDTQYF. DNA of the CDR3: TGTGCCAGCAGACCTACTAGCGGGATCGGAGATACGCAGTATTTT.

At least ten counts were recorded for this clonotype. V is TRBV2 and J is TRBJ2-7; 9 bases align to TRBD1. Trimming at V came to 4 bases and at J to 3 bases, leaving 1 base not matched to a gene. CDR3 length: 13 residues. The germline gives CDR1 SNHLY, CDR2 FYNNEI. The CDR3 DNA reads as TGTGCCAGCAGTGGGGGACAGGGCTACGAGCAGTACTTC. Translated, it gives CASSGGQGYEQYF.

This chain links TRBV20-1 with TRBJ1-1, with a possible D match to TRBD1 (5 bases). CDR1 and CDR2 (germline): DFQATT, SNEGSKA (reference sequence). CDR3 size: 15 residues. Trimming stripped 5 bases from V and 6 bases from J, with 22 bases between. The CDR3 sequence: CSALPPAGGGAEAFF. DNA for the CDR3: TGCAGTGCTCTACCACCGGCTGGGGGGGGGGCTGAAGCTTTCTTT.

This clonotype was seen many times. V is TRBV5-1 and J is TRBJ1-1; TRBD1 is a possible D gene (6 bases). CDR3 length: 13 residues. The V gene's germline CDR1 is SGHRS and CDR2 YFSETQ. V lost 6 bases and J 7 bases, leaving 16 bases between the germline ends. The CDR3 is CASTNVRDNEAFF. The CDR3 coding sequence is TGCGCCAGCACCAACGTAAGGGACAATGAAGCTTTCTTT.

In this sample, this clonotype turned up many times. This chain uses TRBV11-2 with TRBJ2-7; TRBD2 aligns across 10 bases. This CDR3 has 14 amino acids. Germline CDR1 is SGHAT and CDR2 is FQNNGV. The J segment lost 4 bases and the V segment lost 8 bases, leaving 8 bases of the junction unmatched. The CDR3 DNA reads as TGTGCCAGCCAGACCGGGACTAGCGTTTACGAGCAGTACTTC. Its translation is CASQTGTSVYEQYF.

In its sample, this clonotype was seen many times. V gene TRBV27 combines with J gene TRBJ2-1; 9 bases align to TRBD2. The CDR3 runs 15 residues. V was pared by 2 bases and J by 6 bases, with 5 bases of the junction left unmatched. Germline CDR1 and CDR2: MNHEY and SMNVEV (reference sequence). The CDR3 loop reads CASSLLAGISNEQFF. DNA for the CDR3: TGTGCCAGCAGTTTACTAGCGGGAATTAGCAATGAGCAGTTCTTC.

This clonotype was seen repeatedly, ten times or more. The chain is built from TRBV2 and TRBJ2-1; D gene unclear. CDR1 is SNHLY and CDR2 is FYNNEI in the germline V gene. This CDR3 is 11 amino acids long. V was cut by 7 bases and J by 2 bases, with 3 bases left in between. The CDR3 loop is CASTTYNEQFF. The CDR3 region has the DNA TGTGCCAGCACCACCTACAATGAGCAGTTCTTC.

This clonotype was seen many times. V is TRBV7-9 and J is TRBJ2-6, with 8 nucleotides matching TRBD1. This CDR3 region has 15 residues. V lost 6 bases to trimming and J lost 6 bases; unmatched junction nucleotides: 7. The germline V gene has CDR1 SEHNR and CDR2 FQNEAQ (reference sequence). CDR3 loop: CASRETGVLANVLTF. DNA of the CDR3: TGTGCCAGCAGGGAGACAGGGGTACTGGCCAACGTCCTGACTTTC.

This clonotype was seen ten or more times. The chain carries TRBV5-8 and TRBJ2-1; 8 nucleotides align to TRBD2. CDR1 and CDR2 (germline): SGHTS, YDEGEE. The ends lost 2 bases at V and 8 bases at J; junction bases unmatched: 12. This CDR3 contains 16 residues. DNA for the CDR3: TGTGCCAGCAGCTTTAGGAGACTAGCCGGGAGGGATGAGCAGTTCTTC. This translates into CASSFRRLAGRDEQFF.

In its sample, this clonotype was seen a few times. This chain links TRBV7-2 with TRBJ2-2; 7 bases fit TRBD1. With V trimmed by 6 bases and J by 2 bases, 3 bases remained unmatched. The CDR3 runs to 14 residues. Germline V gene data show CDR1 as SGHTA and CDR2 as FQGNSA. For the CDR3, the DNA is TGTGCCAGCAGGGACAGGACTAACACCGGGGAGCTGTTTTTT. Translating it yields CASRDRTNTGELFF.

The CDR3 bases are TGTGCCAGCAGCGTAGGGAGCTTGGGCAAAAACATTCAGTACTTC. It yields the protein CASSVGSLGKNIQYF. V and J are TRBV9 and TRBJ2-4; the D is unclear. This CDR3 region has 15 residues. Germline V lookup: CDR1 SGDLS, CDR2 YYNGEE. V lost 0 bases to trimming and J lost 3 bases, with 10 bases between them.

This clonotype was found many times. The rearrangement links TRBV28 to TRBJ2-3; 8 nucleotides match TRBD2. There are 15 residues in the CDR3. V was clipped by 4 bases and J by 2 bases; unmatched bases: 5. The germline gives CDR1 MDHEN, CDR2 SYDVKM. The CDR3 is CASSSSSGYTDTQYF. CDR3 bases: TGTGCCAGCAGTTCTTCTAGCGGGTACACAGATACGCAGTATTTT.

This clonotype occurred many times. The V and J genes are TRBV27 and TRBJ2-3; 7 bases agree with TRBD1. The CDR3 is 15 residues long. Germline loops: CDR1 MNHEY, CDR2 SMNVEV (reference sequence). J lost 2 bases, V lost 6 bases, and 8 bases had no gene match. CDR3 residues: CASSYRGRITDTQYF. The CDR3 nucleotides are TGTGCCAGCAGCTACAGGGGAAGGATCACAGATACGCAGTATTTT.

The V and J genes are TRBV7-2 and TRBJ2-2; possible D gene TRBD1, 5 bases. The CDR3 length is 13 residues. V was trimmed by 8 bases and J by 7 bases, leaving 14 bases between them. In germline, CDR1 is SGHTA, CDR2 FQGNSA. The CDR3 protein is CASRQGRNGELFF. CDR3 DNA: TGTGCCAGCCGGCAGGGCCGTAACGGGGAGCTGTTTTTT. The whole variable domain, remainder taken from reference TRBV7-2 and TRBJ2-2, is GAGVSQSPSNKVTEKGKDVELRCDPISGHTALYWYRQSLGQGLEFLIYFQGNSAPDKSGLPSDRFSAERTGGSVSTLTIQRTQQEDSAVYLCASRQGRNGELFFGEGSRLTVL.

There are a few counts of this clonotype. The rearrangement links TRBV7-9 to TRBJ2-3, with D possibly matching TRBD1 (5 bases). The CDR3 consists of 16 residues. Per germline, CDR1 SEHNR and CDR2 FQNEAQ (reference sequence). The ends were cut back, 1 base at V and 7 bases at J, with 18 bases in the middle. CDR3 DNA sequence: TGTGCCAGCAGCTTAGACTCAGGGCCACGCCGAAATACGCAGTATTTT. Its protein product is CASSLDSGPRRNTQYF.

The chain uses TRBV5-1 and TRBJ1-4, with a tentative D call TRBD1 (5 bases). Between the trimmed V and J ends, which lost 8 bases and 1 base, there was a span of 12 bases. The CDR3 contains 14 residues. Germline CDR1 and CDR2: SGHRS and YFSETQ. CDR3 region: CASRLQGTNEKLFF. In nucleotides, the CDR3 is TGCGCCAGTCGCTTGCAGGGAACTAATGAAAAACTGTTTTTT. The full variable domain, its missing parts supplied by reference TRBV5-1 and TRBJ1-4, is KAGVTQTPRYLIKTRGQQVTLSCSPISGHRSVSWYQQTPGQGLQFLFEYFSETQRNKGNFPGRFSGRQFSNSRSEMNVSTLELGDSALYLCASRLQGTNEKLFFGSGTQLSVL.

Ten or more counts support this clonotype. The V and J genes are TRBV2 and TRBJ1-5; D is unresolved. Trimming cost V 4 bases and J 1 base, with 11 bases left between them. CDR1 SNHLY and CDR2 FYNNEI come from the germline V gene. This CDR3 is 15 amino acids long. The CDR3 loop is CASSVEGSSNQPQHF. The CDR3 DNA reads TGTGCCAGCAGTGTTGAAGGGTCCAGCAATCAGCCCCAGCATTTT.

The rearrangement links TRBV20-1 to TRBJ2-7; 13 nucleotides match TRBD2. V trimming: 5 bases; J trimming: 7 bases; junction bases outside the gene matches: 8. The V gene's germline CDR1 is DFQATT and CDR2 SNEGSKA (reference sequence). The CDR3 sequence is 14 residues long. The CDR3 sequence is CSAGRTSGSGEQYF. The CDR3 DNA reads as TGCAGTGCTGGTAGGACTAGCGGGAGTGGAGAGCAGTACTTC.

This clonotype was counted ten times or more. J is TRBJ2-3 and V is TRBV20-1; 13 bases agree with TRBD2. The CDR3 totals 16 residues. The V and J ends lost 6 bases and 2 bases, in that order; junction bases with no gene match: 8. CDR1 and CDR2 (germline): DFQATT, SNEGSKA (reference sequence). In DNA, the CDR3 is TGCAGTGCAACCCGACTAGCGGGAGGTTCCACAGATACGCAGTATTTT. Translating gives CSATRLAGGSTDTQYF.

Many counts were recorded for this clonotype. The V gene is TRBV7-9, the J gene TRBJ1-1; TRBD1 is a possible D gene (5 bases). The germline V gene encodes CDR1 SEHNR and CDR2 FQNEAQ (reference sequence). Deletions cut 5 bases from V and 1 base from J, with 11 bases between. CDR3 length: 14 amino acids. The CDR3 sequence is CASSKYGQNTEAFF. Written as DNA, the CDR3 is TGTGCCAGCAGCAAGTACGGACAGAACACTGAAGCTTTCTTT. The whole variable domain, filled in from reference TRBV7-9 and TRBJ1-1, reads DTGVSQNPRHKITKRGQNVTFRCDPISEHNRLYWYRQTLGQGPEFLTYFQNEAQLEKSRLLSDRFSAERPKGSFSTLEIQRTEQGDSAMYLCASSKYGQNTEAFFGQGTRLTVV.